The 21 T cell receptor beta chains reported below all come from one sample, sequenced in a study of blood T cell repertoires in COVID-19. Data came from immunoSEQ multiplex PCR; TCRdb stores just in-frame clones and leaves some out. The sample yields approximately 68,000 clones, 87% seen once. Sequencing was done on a sample of peripheral blood. The source is a man aged 45-60 years with active COVID-19.

CDR3 DNA: TGCGCCAGCAGCCACGGGGCCCTAGCGGGAGGAAGAGAGACCCAGTACTTC. Amino acids: CASSHGALAGGRETQYF. The chain carries TRBV4-1 and TRBJ2-5; TRBD2 matches at 11 bases. The V and J ends lost 3 bases and 4 bases, in that order; junction bases with no gene match: 10. Germline V CDR1 and CDR2: MGHRA, YSYEKL. This CDR3 is 17 amino acids long.

The chain recombines TRBV30 with TRBJ2-6; 9 positions match TRBD1. CDR1 and CDR2 from the germline V gene are GTSNPN and SVGIG (reference sequence). This CDR3 contains 18 residues. V lost 0 bases, J lost 0 bases, and 6 bases stayed unmatched. The CDR3 DNA sequence: TGTGCCTGGAGTGTATGGGGACAGGGCCTCTCTGGGGCCAACGTCCTGACTTTC. Translating it yields CAWSVWGQGLSGANVLTF.

The rearrangement links TRBV19 to TRBJ2-3, with D uncertain. Trimming removed 2 bases at V and 0 bases at J, with 6 bases between. This CDR3 spans 14 amino acids. CDR1 and CDR2 from the germline V gene are LNHDA and SQIVND (reference sequence). The CDR3 region is CASSIIFSTDTQYF. DNA of the CDR3: TGTGCCAGTAGTATAATATTCAGCACAGATACGCAGTATTTT.

The genes are TRBV19 and TRBJ1-1, with D possibly matching TRBD1 (5 bases). The V gene's germline CDR1 is LNHDA and CDR2 SQIVND (reference sequence). The V end was cut by 5 bases, the J end by 1 base, with 8 bases between. CDR3 size: 13 residues. CDR3 residues: CASSYRTNTEAFF. For the CDR3, the DNA is TGTGCCAGTAGTTACAGGACGAACACTGAAGCTTTCTTT.

V is TRBV5-4 and J is TRBJ1-1, with 9 bases lining up with TRBD1. In germline, CDR1 is SGHNT, CDR2 YYREEE (reference sequence). The CDR3 is 14 amino acids. V trimming: 4 bases; J trimming: 6 bases; junction bases outside the gene matches: 7. The CDR3: CASSQYRGPAEAFF. CDR3 nucleotide sequence: TGTGCCAGCAGCCAATACAGGGGGCCGGCTGAAGCTTTCTTT.

This sequence joins TRBV18 and TRBJ2-5, with D possibly being TRBD1 (6 bases). The CDR3 runs 15 residues. Germline V gene sequence: CDR1 KGHSH, CDR2 LQKENI. Trimming pared 2 bases from V and 0 bases from J, leaving 10 bases between. This CDR3 is CASSPDQGNQETQYF. CDR3 in DNA: TGTGCCAGCTCACCAGATCAGGGGAACCAAGAGACCCAGTACTTC.

The genes are TRBV27 and TRBJ2-5; 9 bases match TRBD1. The CDR3 covers 15 residues. The V segment lost 5 bases and the J segment 5 bases; nucleotides outside the gene matches: 9. Germline CDR1 is MNHEY and CDR2 is SMNVEV (reference sequence). Here the CDR3 reads CASSHQQGALETQYF. Here the CDR3 DNA reads TGTGCCAGCAGTCATCAACAGGGGGCGCTTGAGACCCAGTACTTC.

The chain links TRBV11-2 to TRBJ1-1; TRBD1 might be the D (5 bases). V was trimmed by 3 bases and J by 3 bases, leaving 11 bases between them. The germline V gene encodes CDR1 SGHAT and CDR2 FQNNGV. CDR3 size: 14 residues. The CDR3 DNA follows: TGTGCCAGCAGCTTTTCCGGGGGATACACTGAAGCTTTCTTT. Amino acid sequence: CASSFSGGYTEAFF. Full variable domain (remainder filled in from reference TRBV11-2 and TRBJ1-1): EAGVAQSPRYKIIEKRQSVAFWCNPISGHATLYWYQQILGQGPKLLIQFQNNGVVDDSQLPKDRFSAERLKGVDSTLKIQPAKLEDSAVYLCASSFSGGYTEAFFGQGTRLTVV.

This clone was recorded once. The chain has TRBV19 and TRBJ1-5; possibly TRBD1 for D (6 bases). V was cut by 5 bases and J by 3 bases, with 14 bases left in between. Germline V CDR1 and CDR2: LNHDA, SQIVND (reference sequence). The CDR3 contains 15 residues. The CDR3 DNA reads TGTGCCAGTAGTCGGGACACCCGCTCCAATCAGCCCCAGCATTTT. Protein: CASSRDTRSNQPQHF.

The chain carries TRBV30 and TRBJ1-1, with unresolved D. The CDR3 length is 15 residues. Trimming took 0 bases from V and 3 from J, leaving 14 bases between them. Germline CDR1 reads GTSNPN; CDR2 reads SVGIG (reference sequence). The CDR3 here is CAWSVIERRDTEAFF. CDR3 in DNA: TGTGCCTGGAGTGTGATCGAGCGCCGGGACACTGAAGCTTTCTTT.

This chain links TRBV19 with TRBJ2-5, with D maybe TRBD2 (6 bases). Germline loops: CDR1 LNHDA, CDR2 SQIVND (reference sequence). The V end lost 1 base, the J end lost 0 bases, and 9 bases lay between the germline ends. The CDR3 totals 15 residues. The CDR3 nucleotides are TGTGCCAGTAGTATAGCGGGAGCCAACCAAGAGACCCAGTACTTC. Amino acids: CASSIAGANQETQYF.

This chain uses TRBV27 with TRBJ1-1, with D uncertain. The V end lost 5 bases, the J end lost 4 bases, and 2 bases lay between the germline ends. The CDR3 totals 10 residues. Germline assignment: CDR1 MNHEY and CDR2 SMNVEV (reference sequence). CDR3 bases: TGTGCCAGCAGTCTCACTGAAGCTTTCTTT. Amino acids: CASSLTEAFF.

The count of this clone is one. The chain joins TRBV5-1 to TRBJ1-2; 7 nucleotides align to TRBD1. Germline-derived CDR1 and CDR2 are SGHRS and YFSETQ. The V segment lost 4 bases and the J segment 0 bases; nucleotides outside the gene matches: 9. The CDR3 extends over 16 amino acids. The CDR3: CASSPRGASSNYGYTF. The CDR3 DNA reads as TGCGCCAGCAGCCCCAGGGGGGCCAGCTCTAACTATGGCTACACCTTC. The entire variable domain, with the rest obtained from reference TRBV5-1 and TRBJ1-2, is as follows: KAGVTQTPRYLIKTRGQQVTLSCSPISGHRSVSWYQQTPGQGLQFLFEYFSETQRNKGNFPGRFSGRQFSNSRSEMNVSTLELGDSALYLCASSPRGASSNYGYTFGSGTRLTVV.

The chain carries TRBV11-3 and TRBJ2-3; perhaps TRBD2 as D (6 bases). Trimming left V 2 bases short and J 0 bases short, with 18 bases between. The CDR3 is 18 residues long. Per germline, CDR1 SGHNT and CDR2 YENEEA. The CDR3 loop reads CASSLRWGRSGSTDTQYF. The DNA of the CDR3 is TGTGCCAGCAGCTTAAGGTGGGGACGTAGCGGCAGCACAGATACGCAGTATTTT.

This clone was seen a single time. The rearrangement uses TRBV9 and TRBJ1-1, with 8 bases that match TRBD1. Trimming at V came to 4 bases and at J to 3 bases, leaving 2 bases not matched to a gene. The V gene's germline CDR1 is SGDLS and CDR2 YYNGEE. This CDR3 has 13 residues. The CDR3 DNA reads TGTGCCAGCAGCAACAGGGGGGACACTGAAGCTTTCTTT. Amino acids: CASSNRGDTEAFF.

The rearrangement joins TRBV28 to TRBJ1-1; 8 nucleotides agree with TRBD1. V was pared by 3 bases and J by 6 bases, with 12 bases of the junction left unmatched. Germline loops: CDR1 MDHEN, CDR2 SYDVKM. CDR3 length: 16 amino acids. The chain's CDR3 is CASSFRPGQGGAEAFF. CDR3 in DNA: TGTGCCAGCAGTTTTCGCCCTGGACAGGGAGGGGCTGAAGCTTTCTTT. The full variable domain, completed using reference TRBV28 and TRBJ1-1, is DVKVTQSSRYLVKRTGEKVFLECVQDMDHENMFWYRQDPGLGLRLIYFSYDVKMKEKGDIPEGYSVSREKKERFSLILESASTNQTSMYLCASSFRPGQGGAEAFFGQGTRLTVV.

The J gene is TRBJ2-5, the V gene TRBV30; D call uncertain. The CDR3 totals 15 residues. Trimming took 0 bases from V and 5 from J, leaving 16 bases between them. Germline loops: CDR1 GTSNPN, CDR2 SVGIG (reference sequence). CDR3 sequence (DNA): TGTGCCTGGAGTGTATCTTTTCAGGCCAGGGAGACCCAGTACTTC. Its protein product is CAWSVSFQARETQYF. The full variable domain, in which reference TRBV30 and TRBJ2-5 provide the parts outside the CDR3, is SQTIHQWPATLVQPVGSPLSLECTVEGTSNPNLYWYRQAAGRGLQLLFYSVGIGQISSEVPQNLSASRPQDRQFILSSKKLLLSDSGFYLCAWSVSFQARETQYFGPGTRLLVL.

This sequence joins TRBV2 and TRBJ1-2, with TRBD1 as a possible D gene (5 bases). CDR3 length: 14 residues. Germline CDR1 reads SNHLY; CDR2 reads FYNNEI. The V end lost 4 bases, the J end lost 8 bases, and 17 bases lay between the germline ends. This CDR3 reads CASSGGGARKGYTF. CDR3 nucleotide sequence: TGTGCCAGCAGTGGGGGAGGGGCCAGAAAGGGCTACACCTTC. The full variable domain, with the rest looked up from reference TRBV2 and TRBJ1-2, is EPEVTQTPSHQVTQMGQEVILRCVPISNHLYFYWYRQILGQKVEFLVSFYNNEISEKSEIFDDQFSVERPDGSNFTLKIRSTKLEDSAMYFCASSGGGARKGYTFGSGTRLTVV.

The chain combines TRBV30 with TRBJ1-4; 12 positions agree with TRBD1. The CDR3 is 17 amino acids. With 0 bases clipped from V and 2 bases from J, the junction kept 4 bases outside the gene matches. The germline V gene has CDR1 GTSNPN and CDR2 SVGIG (reference sequence). The CDR3 sequence is CAWSVGTGGLTNEKLFF. In DNA, the CDR3 is TGTGCCTGGAGTGTAGGGACAGGGGGCTTGACTAATGAAAAACTGTTTTTT. The full variable domain, in which reference TRBV30 and TRBJ1-4 provide the parts outside the CDR3, is SQTIHQWPATLVQPVGSPLSLECTVEGTSNPNLYWYRQAAGRGLQLLFYSVGIGQISSEVPQNLSASRPQDRQFILSSKKLLLSDSGFYLCAWSVGTGGLTNEKLFFGSGTQLSVL.

The rearrangement uses TRBV11-1 and TRBJ2-7; 7 nucleotides line up with TRBD2. V lost 5 bases to trimming and J lost 4 bases; unmatched junction nucleotides: 11. This CDR3 has 15 residues. The germline V gene has CDR1 SGHAT and CDR2 FQDESV (reference sequence). CDR3 nucleotides: TGTGCCAGCAGCCCCCGTGGGGGGGTTAGGTACGAGCAGTACTTC. It translates to CASSPRGGVRYEQYF.

The J gene is TRBJ1-1, the V gene TRBV7-9; possibly TRBD1 for D (6 bases). CDR1 SEHNR and CDR2 FQNEAQ come from the germline V gene (reference sequence). Trimming left V 7 bases short and J 13 bases short, with 22 bases between. CDR3 size: 13 residues. CDR3 sequence reads: CASTTSGQTMVFF. The CDR3 DNA follows: TGTGCCAGCACCACTTCGGGACAAACCATGGTTTTCTTT.